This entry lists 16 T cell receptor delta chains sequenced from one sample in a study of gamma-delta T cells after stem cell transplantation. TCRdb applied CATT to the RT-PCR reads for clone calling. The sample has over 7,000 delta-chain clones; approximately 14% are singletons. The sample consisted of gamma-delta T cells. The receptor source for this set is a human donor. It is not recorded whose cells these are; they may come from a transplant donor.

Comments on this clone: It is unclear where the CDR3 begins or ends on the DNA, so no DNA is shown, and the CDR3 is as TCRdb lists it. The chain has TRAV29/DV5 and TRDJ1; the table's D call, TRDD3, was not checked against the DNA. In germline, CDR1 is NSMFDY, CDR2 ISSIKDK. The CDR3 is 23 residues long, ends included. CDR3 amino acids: CSVLLCSKCIPGDPFPYTDKLIF.

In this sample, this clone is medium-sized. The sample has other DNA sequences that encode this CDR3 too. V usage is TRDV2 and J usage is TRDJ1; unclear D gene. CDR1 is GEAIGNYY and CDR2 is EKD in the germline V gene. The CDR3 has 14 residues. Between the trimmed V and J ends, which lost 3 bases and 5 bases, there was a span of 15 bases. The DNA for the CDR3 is TGTGCCTGTGACCACATTTATCCACGGGATAAACTCATCTTT. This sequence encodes CACDHIYPRDKLIF.

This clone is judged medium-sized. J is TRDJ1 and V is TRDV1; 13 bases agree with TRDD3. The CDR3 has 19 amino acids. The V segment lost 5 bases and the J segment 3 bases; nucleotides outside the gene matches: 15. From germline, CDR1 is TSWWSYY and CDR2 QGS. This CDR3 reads CALGIVRLTGGYGADKLIF. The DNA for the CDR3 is TGTGCTCTTGGGATAGTTCGGCTTACTGGGGGATACGGAGCCGATAAACTCATCTTT.

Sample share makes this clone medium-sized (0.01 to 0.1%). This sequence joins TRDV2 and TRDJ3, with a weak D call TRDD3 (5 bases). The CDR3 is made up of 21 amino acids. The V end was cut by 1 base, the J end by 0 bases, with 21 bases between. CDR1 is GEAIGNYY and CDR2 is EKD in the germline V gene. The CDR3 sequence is CACDTVLAISTYSWDTRQMFF. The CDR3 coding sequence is TGTGCCTGTGACACGGTACTGGCAATCTCTACTTACTCCTGGGACACCCGACAGATGTTTTTC.

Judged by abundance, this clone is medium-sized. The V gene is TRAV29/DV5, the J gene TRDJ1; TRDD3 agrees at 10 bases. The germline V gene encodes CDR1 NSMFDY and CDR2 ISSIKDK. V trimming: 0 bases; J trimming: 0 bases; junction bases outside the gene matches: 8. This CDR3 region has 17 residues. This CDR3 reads CAASDRGIRFNTDKLIF. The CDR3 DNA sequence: TGTGCAGCAAGCGATCGGGGGATACGATTCAACACCGATAAACTCATCTTT.

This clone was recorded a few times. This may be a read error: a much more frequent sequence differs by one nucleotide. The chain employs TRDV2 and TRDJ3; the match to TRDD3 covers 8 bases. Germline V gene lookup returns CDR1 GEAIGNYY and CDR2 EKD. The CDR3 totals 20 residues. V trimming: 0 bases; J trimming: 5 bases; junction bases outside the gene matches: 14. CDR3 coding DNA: TGTGCCTGTGACACCCGGTACTGGGGGCCGTTTTCCCGGGACACCCGACAGATGTTTTTC. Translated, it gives CACDTRYWGPFSRDTRQMFF.

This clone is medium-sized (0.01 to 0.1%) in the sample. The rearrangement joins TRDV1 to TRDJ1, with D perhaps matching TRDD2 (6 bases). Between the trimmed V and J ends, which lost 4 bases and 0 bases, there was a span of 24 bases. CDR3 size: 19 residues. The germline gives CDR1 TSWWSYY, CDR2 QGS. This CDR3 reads CALGVPPTYDTGHTDKLIF. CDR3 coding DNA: TGTGCTCTTGGGGTCCCTCCTACGTACGACACTGGCCACACCGATAAACTCATCTTT.

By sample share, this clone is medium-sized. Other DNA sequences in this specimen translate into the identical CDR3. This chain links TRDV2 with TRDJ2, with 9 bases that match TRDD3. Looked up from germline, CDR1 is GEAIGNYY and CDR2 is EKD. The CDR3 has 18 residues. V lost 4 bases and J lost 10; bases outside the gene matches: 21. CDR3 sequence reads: CACDAHAALGDPTGQLFF. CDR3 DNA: TGTGCCTGTGATGCTCATGCCGCACTGGGGGACCCCACGGGACAACTCTTCTTT.

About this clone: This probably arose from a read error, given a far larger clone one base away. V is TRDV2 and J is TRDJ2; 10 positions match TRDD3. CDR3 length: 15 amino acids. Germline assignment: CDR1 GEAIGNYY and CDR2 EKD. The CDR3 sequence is CACDVLGDLTAQPFF. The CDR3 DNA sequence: TGTGCCTGTGACGTACTGGGGGATTTGACAGCACAACCCTTCTTT.

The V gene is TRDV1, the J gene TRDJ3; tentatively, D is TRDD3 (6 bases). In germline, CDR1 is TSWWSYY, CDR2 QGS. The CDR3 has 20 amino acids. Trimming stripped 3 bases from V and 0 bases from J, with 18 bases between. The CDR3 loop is CALGDTGGGPNSWDTRQMFF. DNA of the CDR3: TGTGCTCTTGGGGACACAGGGGGGGGACCGAACTCCTGGGACACCCGACAGATGTTTTTC.

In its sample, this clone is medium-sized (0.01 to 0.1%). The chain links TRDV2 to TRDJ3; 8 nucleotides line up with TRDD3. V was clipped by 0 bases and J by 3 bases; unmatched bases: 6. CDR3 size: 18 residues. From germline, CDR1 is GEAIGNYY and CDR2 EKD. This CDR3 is CACDTGIRRYWDTRQMFF. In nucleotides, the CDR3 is TGTGCCTGTGACACCGGGATACGCAGATACTGGGACACCCGACAGATGTTTTTC.

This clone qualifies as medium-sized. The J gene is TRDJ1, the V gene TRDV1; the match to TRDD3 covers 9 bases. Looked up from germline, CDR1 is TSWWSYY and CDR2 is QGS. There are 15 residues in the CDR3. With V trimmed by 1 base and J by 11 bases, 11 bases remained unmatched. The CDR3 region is CALGERKYWGKSLIF. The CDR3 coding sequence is TGTGCTCTTGGGGAACGGAAGTACTGGGGGAAGTCGCTCATCTTT.

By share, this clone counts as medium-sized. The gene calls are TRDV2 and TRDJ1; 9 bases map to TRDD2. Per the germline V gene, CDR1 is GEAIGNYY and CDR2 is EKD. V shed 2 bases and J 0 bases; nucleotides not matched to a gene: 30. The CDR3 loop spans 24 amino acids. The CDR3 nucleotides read TGTGCCTGTGACAGAGGGACTCCCTTCCTACTTTACTCTAACTGGGGCTTGTACACCGATAAACTCATCTTT. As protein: CACDRGTPFLLYSNWGLYTDKLIF.

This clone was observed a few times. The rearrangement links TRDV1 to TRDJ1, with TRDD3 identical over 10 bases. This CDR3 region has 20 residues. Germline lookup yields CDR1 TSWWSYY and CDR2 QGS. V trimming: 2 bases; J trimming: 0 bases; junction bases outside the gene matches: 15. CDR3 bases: TGTGCTCTTGGGGAAGGGGGGCCTACGCCCACTGGGGGATACACCGATAAACTCATCTTT. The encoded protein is CALGEGGPTPTGGYTDKLIF.

CDR3 DNA: TGTGCTCTTGGGGAACGCGGGGGGGCGTACTGGCCCGATAAACTCATCTTT. It yields the protein CALGERGGAYWPDKLIF. V gene TRDV1 combines with J gene TRDJ1; tentative D call: TRDD3 (5 bases). CDR1 TSWWSYY and CDR2 QGS come from the germline V gene. V was clipped by 1 base and J by 3 bases, with 18 bases between them. This CDR3 is built from 17 residues.

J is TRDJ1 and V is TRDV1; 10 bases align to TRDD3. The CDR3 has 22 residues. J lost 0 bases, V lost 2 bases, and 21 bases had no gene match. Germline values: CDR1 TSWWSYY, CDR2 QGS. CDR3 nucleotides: TGTGCTCTTGGGGAAATACGTTCTTTGGGGGATACCGGAGTGAAGTACACCGATAAACTCATCTTT. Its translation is CALGEIRSLGDTGVKYTDKLIF.